A selection of T cell receptor beta chains follows, all from one sample in a study of T cells in Graves' hyperthyroidism and ophthalmopathy. One entry per CDR3 protein results from TCRdb running MiXCR on the multiplex PCR reads. The data show hundreds of thousands of distinct CDR3 sequences, approximately 40% seen once. The sample was blood. These receptor sequences come from a middle-aged woman with Graves' hyperthyroidism. Each CDR3 is given without its conserved first and last residue.

v_gene	j_gene	CDR3aa
TRBV7-2	TRBJ2-7	ASSSRQVGYEQY
TRBV10-3	TRBJ2-7	AISGLDEQY
TRBV20-1	TRBJ2-6	SAGRGPGANVLT
TRBV7-2	TRBJ1-6	ASSLGPDRGNSPLH
TRBV20-1	.	SASDRLAGGYDEQF
TRBV29-1	TRBJ2-7	SVAPGPGYEQY
TRBV12-3/TRBV12-4	TRBJ1-5	ASSLSSINQPQH
TRBV19	TRBJ1-2	ASSREASYGYT
TRBV7-2	TRBJ2-3	ASSGRWDRTPSTSTDTQY
TRBV5-4	TRBJ1-1	ASSLQGALEAF
TRBV19	TRBJ1-2	ASSITAQTNYGYT
TRBV20-1	TRBJ2-5	SAREVNQEAQY
TRBV20-1	TRBJ1-3	SAREAGGGNTIY
TRBV6-5	TRBJ1-2	ASSYSGGQGYT
TRBV7-9	TRBJ2-7	ASSFSGTVPYEQY
TRBV20-1	TRBJ2-5	SAGTGGVQETQY
TRBV19	TRBJ1-3	ACSGNTIY
TRBV5-1	TRBJ1-1	ASEGPEAF
TRBV10-3	TRBJ2-2	AIMAGVGDTGELF
TRBV2	TRBJ1-1	ASSGFGYWPMNTEAF
TRBV5-1	TRBJ2-5	ASSPTGVSETQY
TRBV10-3	TRBJ2-7	ASSPRLARGGEQY
TRBV13	TRBJ2-5	ASSSSGTGVKEETQY
TRBV7-2	TRBJ2-7	ASSEWPGQGYEQY
TRBV19	TRBJ1-1	ASSSMSTEAF
TRBV3-1	TRBJ1-1	ASSQDKGAF
TRBV11-2	.	ASSLVAENEQF
TRBV10-3	TRBJ1-1	AIRGGIGTGANDTEAF
TRBV28	TRBJ1-5	AGSSGRLNQPQH